The T cell receptor beta chain described here comes from a study of neurological immune-mediated disorders. Across the study: A relapsing-remitting course was seen in about 90% of the 34 multiple sclerosis patients and a secondary progressive course in 3. Study findings and constraints: TCR clonal expansion peaked in HTLV-1-associated myelopathy patients and was lowest in multiple sclerosis patients. No expanded-clone CDR3 amino acid sequence recurred across subjects, suggesting private TCR-beta repertoires.

This clonotype appeared a few times. Its target is not known. Each TCR transcript was tagged with a 10-nucleotide random UMI during 5'RACE. In TCRdb, the 5' RACE reads were re-called with MiXCR into one record per CDR3 protein. The sample shows about 66,000 distinct CDR3 sequences, approximately 5.2% of them seen only once. V lost 2 bases to trimming and J lost 7 bases, with 14 bases between them. CDR3 length equals 15 residues. Germline CDR1 and CDR2: WNHNN and SYGVQD (reference sequence). This chain connects TRBV10-1 to TRBJ2-2; perhaps D is TRBD1 or TRBD2 (5 bases each). This receptor was identified in a woman aged 25 to 39 with multiple sclerosis. The sample consisted of PBMCs. CDR3 sequence (DNA): TGCGCCAGCAGTGAGGGGGGTGTCCAGGGCGGGGAGCTGTTTTTT. It specifies CASSEGGVQGGELFF.